The rows below give T cell receptor beta chains drawn from one sample of a study of blood T cell repertoires in COVID-19. Only in-frame clones appear in the TCRdb table, and some are missing; sequencing was by immunoSEQ multiplex PCR. The table includes some 100,000 clones, 80% to 90% detected once. Sequencing used peripheral blood. The source is a human donor in a cohort sampled during active COVID-19. Each CDR3 is given without its conserved first and last residue. The order of the fields is V gene, D gene, clone size, CDR3 protein. D genes are given only for firm matches. Rows may omit the clone size; those that give it use once, few, many or a size class.

v_gene: TRBV12-3/TRBV12-4; d_gene: TRBD1; abundance: NA; CDR3aa: ASSWDRGTEAF
v_gene: TRBV6-5; d_gene: TRBD1; abundance: NA; CDR3aa: ASPDRAGGANVLT
v_gene: TRBV6-5; d_gene: TRBD1; abundance: NA; CDR3aa: ASGQGLGNYGYT
v_gene: TRBV27; d_gene: TRBD2; abundance: NA; CDR3aa: ASSSYGTGGVYTGELF
v_gene: TRBV3-1/TRBV3-2; d_gene: TRBD2; abundance: NA; CDR3aa: ASSQTGTTYDEQF
v_gene: TRBV4-2; d_gene: NA; abundance: NA; CDR3aa: ASSQDLWQSNSGANVLT
v_gene: TRBV6-1; d_gene: NA; abundance: NA; CDR3aa: ASSEFSRQNQPQH
v_gene: TRBV5-1; d_gene: TRBD1; abundance: NA; CDR3aa: ASSLGGQGIDGYT
v_gene: TRBV5-1; d_gene: NA; abundance: NA; CDR3aa: ASSGPGLIEQF
v_gene: TRBV5-1; d_gene: NA; abundance: NA; CDR3aa: ASSLQGPNTEAF
v_gene: TRBV4-1; d_gene: NA; abundance: NA; CDR3aa: ASSGGDQGSYEQY
v_gene: TRBV28; d_gene: TRBD2; abundance: NA; CDR3aa: ASNLAGGFTDTQY
v_gene: TRBV4-3; d_gene: NA; abundance: few; CDR3aa: ASSQDEQGSRGYT
v_gene: TRBV7-9; d_gene: TRBD2; abundance: NA; CDR3aa: ASSPAGVRQETQY
v_gene: TRBV10-1; d_gene: NA; abundance: NA; CDR3aa: ASKWRDEQF
v_gene: TRBV5-4; d_gene: NA; abundance: NA; CDR3aa: ASSSRGGTPDGYT
v_gene: TRBV5-5; d_gene: NA; abundance: NA; CDR3aa: ASSPGGGAGLNGYT
v_gene: TRBV27; d_gene: TRBD1; abundance: NA; CDR3aa: ASSFGGWRTGDYNSPLH
v_gene: TRBV12-3/TRBV12-4; d_gene: NA; abundance: many; CDR3aa: ASSLRTELKAF
v_gene: TRBV18; d_gene: TRBD2; abundance: NA; CDR3aa: ASSPGGVVRVYEQY
v_gene: TRBV3-1/TRBV3-2; d_gene: NA; abundance: NA; CDR3aa: ASSPVRGLSDTQY
v_gene: TRBV19; d_gene: TRBD2; abundance: NA; CDR3aa: ASSLLAGGSYEQY
v_gene: TRBV5-1; d_gene: NA; abundance: once; CDR3aa: ASTPLGHMNTEAF
v_gene: TRBV28; d_gene: NA; abundance: once; CDR3aa: ASSLQGDTQY
v_gene: TRBV2; d_gene: TRBD1; abundance: NA; CDR3aa: ASRLSRGRGSSPLH
v_gene: TRBV3-1/TRBV3-2; d_gene: TRBD2; abundance: NA; CDR3aa: ASSGAGTSYNEQF
v_gene: TRBV19; d_gene: TRBD2; abundance: NA; CDR3aa: ASSIVRGVRGNEQF
v_gene: TRBV12-3/TRBV12-4; d_gene: NA; abundance: NA; CDR3aa: ASSFGEETPYI
v_gene: TRBV7-9; d_gene: NA; abundance: NA; CDR3aa: ASSPEPSYGYT
v_gene: TRBV5-4; d_gene: NA; abundance: NA; CDR3aa: ASSLVGPGREQY
v_gene: TRBV6-6; d_gene: TRBD1; abundance: NA; CDR3aa: ASSYAGQGQETQY
v_gene: TRBV11-3; d_gene: TRBD2; abundance: few; CDR3aa: ASSRTSGGAGELF
v_gene: TRBV5-1; d_gene: NA; abundance: NA; CDR3aa: ASSLPGSGNTIY
v_gene: TRBV11-2; d_gene: NA; abundance: NA; CDR3aa: ASHFTENEQF
v_gene: TRBV7-8; d_gene: NA; abundance: few; CDR3aa: ASSFVGVTEAF
v_gene: TRBV19; d_gene: NA; abundance: NA; CDR3aa: ASSVRPGSLRGYT
v_gene: TRBV7-2; d_gene: TRBD1; abundance: NA; CDR3aa: ASSSRQGAGGELF
v_gene: TRBV3-1/TRBV3-2; d_gene: NA; abundance: few; CDR3aa: ASSQTTFGQF
v_gene: TRBV5-1; d_gene: TRBD1; abundance: once; CDR3aa: ASSWTGNLEDTQY
v_gene: TRBV29-1; d_gene: NA; abundance: once; CDR3aa: SVASVQGRTEAF
v_gene: TRBV15; d_gene: NA; abundance: NA; CDR3aa: ATSSPLRGGDSPLH